This T cell receptor (beta chain) was sequenced in a study of beta chain features in type 1 diabetes. CD4+ naive, central memory, regulatory and stem cell-like memory cells were sorted via CD45RO/CCR7/CD25/CD127/CD95/CD27. This clone was counted only a few times. Its antigen is currently unknown. General observations from the study: The naive, central memory and Treg TCRB repertoires showed an apparent similarity that was greater among patients than among healthy donors. Shorter TCRB CDR3s, moderately but significantly so, marked every one of the four CD4+ subsets in Type 1 diabetes patients.

Reverse transcription of all isolated RNA meant that expressed TCRB transcripts were sequenced. Profiling relied on immunoSEQ multiplex PCR, and the TCRdb table lists in-frame clones only, not all of them. The sample lists over 150,000 clones, 6.5% to 10% occurring once. There are 14 residues in the CDR3. V was cut by 6 bases and J by 5 bases, with 14 bases left in between. Germline lookup yields CDR1 MRHNA and CDR2 SNTAGT. The source material was central memory CD4+ T cells from blood. This chain connects TRBV6-4 to TRBJ2-1; tentative D call: TRBD2 (6 bases). This clonotype was sampled from a woman aged 18-29 years with type 1 diabetes. The CDR3, as DNA: TGTGCCAGCAGCGTATCTAGCGCCCACAATGAGCAGTTCTTC. Protein sequence: CASSVSSAHNEQFF.